This record covers a single T cell receptor (beta chain). Its antigen is currently not known. The input lacks base qualities; no much larger clone sits a single base away. This sample was taken from a study of blood T cells in healthy people across ages (dated by TCRdb to between 2014 and 2017). For the wider study: In model experiments, template switching captured about one uniquely barcoded TCR beta cDNA molecule for every two T cells. Two additional independent replicas of 1 million unique cDNA reads from the same blood draw were analyzed for two donors (one aged 18 to 29 and one aged 80 or older). The donors were divided into four age groups: young (average around 16 years), middle-aged (roughly 40), aged (62) and long-lived (82). Donors of different ages were randomly distributed across sequencing lanes to avoid experimental bias. The study measured age-related changes in TCR beta repertoire diversity using deep sequencing normalized with unique cDNA molecular identifiers. What the authors observed across the whole study: A strong correlation was found between observed TCR beta diversity and the percentage of naive T cells measured by flow cytometry. Observed TCR beta diversity per million T cells fell roughly linearly with age, and a significant reduction was already apparent by age roughly 40. The CMV infection status of donors was not known, potentially confounding age-related changes in expanded clonotypes. Because profiling used bulk unsorted PBMCs, naive and antigen-experienced compartments could not be compared conclusively. Estimates of total diversity from one million sequenced T cells were regarded as lower bounds and underestimates. Compared with the aged group, more naive CD4+ T cells, fewer expanded clones and increased TCR diversity were shown by the long-lived group, suggesting age selection.

The donors were roughly 38 Caucasian individuals from Russia, aged roughly 6 to 100 years, who were systemically healthy. Each donor gave about 9.7 milliliters of peripheral blood, drawn into EDTA-treated Vacutainer tubes. Ficoll-Paque density-gradient centrifugation was used to isolate PBMCs, with at least 6 million obtained per sample. Total RNA, at least 6 micrograms per sample, was extracted from PBMCs with Trizol reagent. For every donor, flow cytometry on a PBMC aliquot measured the percentage of naive CD45RAhigh/CD27high T cells. Receptor amplification or capture employed 5' RACE. The listed sequencing device is Illumina HiSeq 2500. The second PCR ran for roughly 7 to 11 cycles and used a J-beta primer mix along with a sample-barcoded 5' primer. Each TCR beta cDNA molecule received a unique molecular identifier from a template-switch 5' adaptor carrying 12 random nucleotides. Each sample yielded at least 3 million CDR3-containing paired-end reads. First-strand cDNA synthesis was performed from all RNA using the Mint cDNA synthesis kit, with priming by a TRBC-specific oligonucleotide. Following uracil-DNA glycosylase treatment, a first 18-cycle PCR with universal primers M1SS and BC2_uni_R was performed on all cDNA. For the original study's pipeline: Each sample was normalized by randomly selecting 1 million high-quality reads, each carrying a distinct molecular identifier. Reads sharing molecular identifiers were discarded rather than binned into consensus sequences. MiTCR, set to a Q25 quality threshold and the strictest error-elimination algorithm, was used for CDR3 identification, clonotype clustering and error correction. A nonparametric unseen species model using Euler transformation provided a lower-bound estimate of total TCR beta diversity. TCRdb trimmed the raw reads at Q25, called clones with MiXCR and kept productive beta chains. Each entry is one CDR3 protein sequence, shown with its most common DNA and genes. The V and J calls reflect TCRdb's pipeline rather than the authors' work. The sample table shows roughly 680,000 distinct CDR3 sequences, and over 20% are seen once. 3.6% of the sample rests with the top ten.

The sample was blood. The TCR originated in a man in his 70s in good health.

The nucleotide sequence is given as TGTGCCAGCAGCTTAATTTCCGTTGAGACCCAGTACTTC. The resulting protein is CASSLISVETQYF. Recombination linked TRBV5-4 to TRBJ2-5; no D segment can be confidently identified. According to the germline V gene (reference sequence), CDR1 reads SGHNT and CDR2 reads YYREEE. V is pared back by 2 bases and J by 5 bases, with 10 bases lying between the germline termini. Including the terminal cysteine and phenylalanine, the CDR3 comprises 13 residues. Of all the DNA, just the CDR3 is kept, 39 bases in frame from base 1.